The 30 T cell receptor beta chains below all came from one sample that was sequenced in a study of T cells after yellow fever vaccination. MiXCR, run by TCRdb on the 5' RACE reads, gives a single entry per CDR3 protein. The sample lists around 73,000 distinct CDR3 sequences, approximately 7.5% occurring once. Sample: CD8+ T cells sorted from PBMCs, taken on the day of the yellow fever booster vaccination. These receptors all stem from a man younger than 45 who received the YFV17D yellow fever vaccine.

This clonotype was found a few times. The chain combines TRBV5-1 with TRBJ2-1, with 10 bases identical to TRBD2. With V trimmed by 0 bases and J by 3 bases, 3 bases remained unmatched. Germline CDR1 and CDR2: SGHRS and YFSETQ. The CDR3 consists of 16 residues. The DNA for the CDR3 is TGCGCCAGCAGCTTGGAGGCTAGCGGGAGCTACAATGAGCAGTTCTTC. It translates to CASSLEASGSYNEQFF.

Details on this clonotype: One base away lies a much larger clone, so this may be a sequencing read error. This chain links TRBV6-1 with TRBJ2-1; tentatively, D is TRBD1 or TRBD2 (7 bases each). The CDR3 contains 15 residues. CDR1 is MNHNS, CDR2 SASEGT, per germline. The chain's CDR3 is CASSQGGGYYNEKFF. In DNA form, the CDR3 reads TGTGCCAGCAGCCAGGGGGGGGGATACTACAATGAGAAGTTCTTC.

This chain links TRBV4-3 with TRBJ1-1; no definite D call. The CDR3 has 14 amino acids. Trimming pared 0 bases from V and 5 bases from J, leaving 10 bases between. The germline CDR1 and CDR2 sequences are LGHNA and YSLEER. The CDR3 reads CASSQEAQKTEAFF. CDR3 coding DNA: TGCGCCAGCAGCCAAGAAGCCCAGAAGACTGAAGCTTTCTTT.

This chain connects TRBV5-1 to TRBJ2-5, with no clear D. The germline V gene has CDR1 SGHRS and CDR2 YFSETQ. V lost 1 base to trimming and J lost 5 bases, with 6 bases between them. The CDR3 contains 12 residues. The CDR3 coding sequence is TGCGCCAGCAGCTTGTACCGGGAGACCCAGTACTTC. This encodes CASSLYRETQYF.

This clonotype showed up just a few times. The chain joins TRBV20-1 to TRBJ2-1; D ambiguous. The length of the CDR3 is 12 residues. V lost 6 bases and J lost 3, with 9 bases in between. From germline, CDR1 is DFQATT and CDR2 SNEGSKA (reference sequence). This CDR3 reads CSASVDYNEQFF. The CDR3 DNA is TGCAGTGCCAGTGTCGACTACAATGAGCAGTTCTTC.

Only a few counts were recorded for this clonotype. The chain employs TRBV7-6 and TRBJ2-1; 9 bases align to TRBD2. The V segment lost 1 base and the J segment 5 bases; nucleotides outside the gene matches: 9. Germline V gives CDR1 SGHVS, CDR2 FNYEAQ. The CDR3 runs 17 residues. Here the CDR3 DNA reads TGTGCCAGCAGCTTAGGGATCCTAGCGGGGAGTAACAATGAGCAGTTCTTC. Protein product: CASSLGILAGSNNEQFF.

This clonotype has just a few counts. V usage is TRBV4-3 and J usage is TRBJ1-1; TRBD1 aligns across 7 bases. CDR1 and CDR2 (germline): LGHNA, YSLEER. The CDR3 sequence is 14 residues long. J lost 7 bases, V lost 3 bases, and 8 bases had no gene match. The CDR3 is CASSHDGTVGEAFF. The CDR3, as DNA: TGCGCCAGCAGCCACGATGGGACAGTCGGTGAAGCTTTCTTT.

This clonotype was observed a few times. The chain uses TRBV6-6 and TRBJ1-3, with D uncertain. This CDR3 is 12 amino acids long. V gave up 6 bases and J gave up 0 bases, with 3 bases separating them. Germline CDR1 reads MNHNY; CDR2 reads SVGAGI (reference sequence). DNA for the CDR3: TGTGCCAGCAGCGACTCTGGAAACACCATATATTTT. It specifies CASSDSGNTIYF.

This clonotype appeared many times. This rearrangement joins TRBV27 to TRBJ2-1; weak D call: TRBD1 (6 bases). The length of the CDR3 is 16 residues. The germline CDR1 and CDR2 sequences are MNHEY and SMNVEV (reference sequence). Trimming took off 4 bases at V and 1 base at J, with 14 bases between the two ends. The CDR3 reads CASSSPRQESYNEQFF. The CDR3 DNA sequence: TGTGCCAGCAGTTCACCCAGACAGGAATCCTACAATGAGCAGTTCTTC.

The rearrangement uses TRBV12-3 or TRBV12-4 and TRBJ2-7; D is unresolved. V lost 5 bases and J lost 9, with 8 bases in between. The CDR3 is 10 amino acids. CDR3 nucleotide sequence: TGTGCCAGCAGTCCTTGGGGGCAGTACTTC. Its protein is CASSPWGQYF.

CDR3 sequence (DNA): TGCAGTGCTAGAGGCCTGGGACTAGCGGATGCAGGTTATGAGCAGTTCTTC. Translating it yields CSARGLGLADAGYEQFF. This chain joins TRBV20-1 and TRBJ2-1; 11 nucleotides align to TRBD2. The V segment lost 1 base and the J segment 8 bases; nucleotides outside the gene matches: 13. Germline CDR1 DFQATT, CDR2 SNEGSKA (reference sequence). The CDR3 has 17 residues.

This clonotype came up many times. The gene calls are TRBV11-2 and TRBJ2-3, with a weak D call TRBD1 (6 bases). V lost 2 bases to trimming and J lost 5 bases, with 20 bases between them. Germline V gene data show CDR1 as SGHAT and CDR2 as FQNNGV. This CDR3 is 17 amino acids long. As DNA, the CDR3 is TGTGCCAGCAGCTTAACCGGGACATTCGGATGGGGAGATACGCAGTATTTT. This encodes CASSLTGTFGWGDTQYF.

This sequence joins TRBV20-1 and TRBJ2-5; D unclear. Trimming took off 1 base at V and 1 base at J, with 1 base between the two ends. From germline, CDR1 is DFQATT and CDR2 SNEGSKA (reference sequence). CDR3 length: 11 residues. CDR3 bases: TGCAGTGCTAGAGCCCAAGAGACCCAGTACTTC. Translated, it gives CSARAQETQYF.

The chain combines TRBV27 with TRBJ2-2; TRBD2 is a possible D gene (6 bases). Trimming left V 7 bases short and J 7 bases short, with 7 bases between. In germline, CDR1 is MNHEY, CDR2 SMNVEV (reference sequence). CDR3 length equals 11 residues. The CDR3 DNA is TGTGCCAGCATGGGGGGCGGGGAGCTGTTTTTT. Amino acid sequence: CASMGGGELFF.

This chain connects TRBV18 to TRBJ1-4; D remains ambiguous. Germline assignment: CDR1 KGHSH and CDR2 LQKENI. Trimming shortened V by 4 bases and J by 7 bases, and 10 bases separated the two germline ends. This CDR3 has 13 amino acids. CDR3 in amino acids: CASSRGPLEKLFF. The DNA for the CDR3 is TGTGCCAGCTCACGAGGACCGCTTGAAAAACTGTTTTTT.

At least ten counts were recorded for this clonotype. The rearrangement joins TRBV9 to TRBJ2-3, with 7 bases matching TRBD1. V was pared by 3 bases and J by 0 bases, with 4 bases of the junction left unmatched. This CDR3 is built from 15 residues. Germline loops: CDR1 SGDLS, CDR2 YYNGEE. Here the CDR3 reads CASSATGISTDTQYF. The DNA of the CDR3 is TGTGCCAGCAGCGCGACAGGGATTAGCACAGATACGCAGTATTTT. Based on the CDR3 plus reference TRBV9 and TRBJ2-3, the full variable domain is DSGVTQTPKHLITATGQRVTLRCSPRSGDLSVYWYQQSLDQGLQFLIQYYNGEERAKGNILERFSAQQFPDLHSELNLSSLELGDSALYFCASSATGISTDTQYFGPGTRLTVL.

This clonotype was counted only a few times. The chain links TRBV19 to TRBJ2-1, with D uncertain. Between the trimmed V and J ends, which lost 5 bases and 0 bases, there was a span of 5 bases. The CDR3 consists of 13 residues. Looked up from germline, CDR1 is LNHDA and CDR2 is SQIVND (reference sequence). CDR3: CASSFVSYNEQFF. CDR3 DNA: TGTGCCAGTAGTTTTGTCTCCTACAATGAGCAGTTCTTC. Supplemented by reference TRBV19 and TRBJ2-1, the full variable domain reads DGGITQSPKYLFRKEGQNVTLSCEQNLNHDAMYWYRQDPGQGLRLIYYSQIVNDFQKGDIAEGYSVSREKKESFPLTVTSAQKNPTAFYLCASSFVSYNEQFFGPGTRLTVL.

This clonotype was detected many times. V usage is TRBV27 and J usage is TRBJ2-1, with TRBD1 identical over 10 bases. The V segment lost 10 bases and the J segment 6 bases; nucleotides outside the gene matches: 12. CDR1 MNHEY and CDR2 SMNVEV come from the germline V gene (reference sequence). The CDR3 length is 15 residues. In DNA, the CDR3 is TGTGCCACCAACAATGGGGACAGGGGTAGCAATGAGCAGTTCTTC. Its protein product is CATNNGDRGSNEQFF.

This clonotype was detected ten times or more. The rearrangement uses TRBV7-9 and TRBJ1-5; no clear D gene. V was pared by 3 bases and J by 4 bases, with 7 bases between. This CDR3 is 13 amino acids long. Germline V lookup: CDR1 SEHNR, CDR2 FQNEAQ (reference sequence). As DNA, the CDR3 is TGTGCCAGCAGCTTTTCGACGAATCAGCCCCAGCATTTT. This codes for CASSFSTNQPQHF.

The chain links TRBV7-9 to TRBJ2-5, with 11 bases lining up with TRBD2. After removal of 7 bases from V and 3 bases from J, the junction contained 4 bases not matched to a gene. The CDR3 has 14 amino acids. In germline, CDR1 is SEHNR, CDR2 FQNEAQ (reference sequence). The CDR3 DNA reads TGTGCCAGCACCTCGGGACTAGCGGAAGAGACCCAGTACTTC. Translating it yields CASTSGLAEETQYF.

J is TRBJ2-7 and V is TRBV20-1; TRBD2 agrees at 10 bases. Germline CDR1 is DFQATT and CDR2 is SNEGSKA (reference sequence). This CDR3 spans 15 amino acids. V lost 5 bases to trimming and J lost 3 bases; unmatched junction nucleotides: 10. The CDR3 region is CSALLRTSGLYEQYF. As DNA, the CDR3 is TGCAGTGCTCTACTCAGGACTAGCGGCCTCTACGAGCAGTACTTC.

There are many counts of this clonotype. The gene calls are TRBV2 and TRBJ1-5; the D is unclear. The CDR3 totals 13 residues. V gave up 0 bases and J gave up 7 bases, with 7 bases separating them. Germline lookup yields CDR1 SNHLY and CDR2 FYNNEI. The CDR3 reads CASSEARAQPQHF. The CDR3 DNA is TGTGCCAGCAGTGAAGCGAGGGCGCAGCCCCAGCATTTT. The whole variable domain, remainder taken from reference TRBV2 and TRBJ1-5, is EPEVTQTPSHQVTQMGQEVILRCVPISNHLYFYWYRQILGQKVEFLVSFYNNEISEKSEIFDDQFSVERPDGSNFTLKIRSTKLEDSAMYFCASSEARAQPQHFGDGTRLSIL.

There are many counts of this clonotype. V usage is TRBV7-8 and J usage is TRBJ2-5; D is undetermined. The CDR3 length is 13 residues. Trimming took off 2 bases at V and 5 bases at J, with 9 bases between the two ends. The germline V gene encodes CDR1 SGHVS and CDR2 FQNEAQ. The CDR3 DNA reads TGTGCCAGCAGCTTATCTCCCGGGGAGACCCAGTACTTC. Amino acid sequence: CASSLSPGETQYF.

In DNA, the CDR3 is TGTGCCACCAGCAGAGATGGGACATCTGGAAACACCATATATTTT. Its protein is CATSRDGTSGNTIYF. V usage is TRBV15 and J usage is TRBJ1-3; tentatively, D is TRBD1 (6 bases). Germline V gene sequence: CDR1 LNHNV, CDR2 YYDKDF (reference sequence). Trimming left V 0 bases short and J 1 base short, with 7 bases between. CDR3 length: 15 residues.

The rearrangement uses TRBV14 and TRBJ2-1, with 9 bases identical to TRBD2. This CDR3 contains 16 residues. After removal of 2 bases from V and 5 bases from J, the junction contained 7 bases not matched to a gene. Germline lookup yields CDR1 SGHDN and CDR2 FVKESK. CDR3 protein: CASSQPRTSVDNEQFF. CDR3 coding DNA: TGTGCCAGCAGCCAACCCAGGACTAGCGTGGACAATGAGCAGTTCTTC.

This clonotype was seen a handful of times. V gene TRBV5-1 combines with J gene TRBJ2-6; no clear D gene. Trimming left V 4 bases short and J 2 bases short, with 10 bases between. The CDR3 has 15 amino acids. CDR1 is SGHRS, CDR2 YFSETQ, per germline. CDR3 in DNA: TGCGCCAGCAGCGAAGTATCAGCTGGGGCCAACGTCCTGACTTTC. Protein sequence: CASSEVSAGANVLTF.

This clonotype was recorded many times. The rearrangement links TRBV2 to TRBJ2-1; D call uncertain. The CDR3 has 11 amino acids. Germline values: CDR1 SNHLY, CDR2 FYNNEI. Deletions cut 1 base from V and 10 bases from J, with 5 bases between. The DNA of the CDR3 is TGTGCCAGCAGTGAAGACTTCGAGCAGTTCTTC. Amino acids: CASSEDFEQFF.

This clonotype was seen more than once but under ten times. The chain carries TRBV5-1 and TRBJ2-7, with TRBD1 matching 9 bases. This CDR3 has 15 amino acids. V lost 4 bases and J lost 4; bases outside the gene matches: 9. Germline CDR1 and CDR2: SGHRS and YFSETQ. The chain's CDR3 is CASSNQQGAMYEQYF. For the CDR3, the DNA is TGCGCCAGCAGCAATCAACAGGGGGCGATGTACGAGCAGTACTTC.

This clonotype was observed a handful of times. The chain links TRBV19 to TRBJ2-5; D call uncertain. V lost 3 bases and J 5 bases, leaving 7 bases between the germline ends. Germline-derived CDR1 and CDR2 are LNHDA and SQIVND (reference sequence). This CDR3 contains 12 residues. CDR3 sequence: CASSMEGETQYF. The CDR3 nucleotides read TGTGCCAGTAGTATGGAAGGGGAGACCCAGTACTTC.

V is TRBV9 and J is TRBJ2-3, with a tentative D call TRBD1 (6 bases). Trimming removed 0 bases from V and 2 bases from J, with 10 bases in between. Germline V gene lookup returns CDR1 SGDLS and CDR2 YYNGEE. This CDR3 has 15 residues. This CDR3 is CASSVVGQTTDTQYF. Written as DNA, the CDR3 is TGTGCCAGCAGCGTAGTAGGACAGACCACAGATACGCAGTATTTT.